Below are 3 T cell receptor beta chains sequenced from a single sample in a study of blood T cell repertoires in COVID-19. Some clones are missing from TCRdb's copy, which holds only in-frame ones; the method was immunoSEQ multiplex PCR. The sample lists about 24,000 clones, roughly 72% occurring once. Material: peripheral blood. These receptors originate from a woman older than 75 with acute or convalescent COVID-19.

The chain joins TRBV5-4 to TRBJ2-5; 11 positions agree with TRBD2. The CDR3 has 15 amino acids. V trimming: 4 bases; J trimming: 2 bases; junction bases outside the gene matches: 4. The V gene's germline CDR1 is SGHNT and CDR2 YYREEE (reference sequence). CDR3 nucleotide sequence: TGTGCCAGCAGCCGGGGGACTAGCGGACAAGAGACCCAGTACTTC. It codes for CASSRGTSGQETQYF.

This clone appeared a few times. The CDR3 region is CASSLGVGTEAFF. The CDR3 region has the DNA TGTGCCAGCAGTTTAGGCGTCGGCACTGAAGCTTTCTTT. The V gene is TRBV12-3 or TRBV12-4, the J gene TRBJ1-1, with D hard to call. V was cut by 1 base and J by 4 bases, with 7 bases left in between. The length of the CDR3 is 13 residues.

In its sample, this clone was seen many times. CDR3 bases: TGTGCCAGCAGCACCGGGACAGGGGCGCTAATTGAAAAACTGTTTTTT. Its translation: CASSTGTGALIEKLFF. The chain joins TRBV28 to TRBJ1-4, with TRBD1 identical over 10 bases. The CDR3 length is 16 residues. The junction had 11 bases not matched to a gene; V was cut back by 6 bases and J by 7 bases. The germline V gene has CDR1 MDHEN and CDR2 SYDVKM.